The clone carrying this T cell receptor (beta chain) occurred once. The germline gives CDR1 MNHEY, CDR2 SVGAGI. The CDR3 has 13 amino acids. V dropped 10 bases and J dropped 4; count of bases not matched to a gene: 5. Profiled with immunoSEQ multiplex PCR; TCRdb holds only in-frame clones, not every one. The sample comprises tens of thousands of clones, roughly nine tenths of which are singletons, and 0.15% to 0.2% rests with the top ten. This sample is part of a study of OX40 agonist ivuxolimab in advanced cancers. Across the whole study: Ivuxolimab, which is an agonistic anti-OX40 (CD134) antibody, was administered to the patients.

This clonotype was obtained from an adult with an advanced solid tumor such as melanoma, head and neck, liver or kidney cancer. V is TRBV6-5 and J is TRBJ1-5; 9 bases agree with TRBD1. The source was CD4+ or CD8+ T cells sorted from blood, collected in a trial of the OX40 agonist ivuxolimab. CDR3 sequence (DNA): TGTGCCAACTCCGGGACAGGGAATCAGCCCCAGCATTTT. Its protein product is CANSGTGNQPQHF.